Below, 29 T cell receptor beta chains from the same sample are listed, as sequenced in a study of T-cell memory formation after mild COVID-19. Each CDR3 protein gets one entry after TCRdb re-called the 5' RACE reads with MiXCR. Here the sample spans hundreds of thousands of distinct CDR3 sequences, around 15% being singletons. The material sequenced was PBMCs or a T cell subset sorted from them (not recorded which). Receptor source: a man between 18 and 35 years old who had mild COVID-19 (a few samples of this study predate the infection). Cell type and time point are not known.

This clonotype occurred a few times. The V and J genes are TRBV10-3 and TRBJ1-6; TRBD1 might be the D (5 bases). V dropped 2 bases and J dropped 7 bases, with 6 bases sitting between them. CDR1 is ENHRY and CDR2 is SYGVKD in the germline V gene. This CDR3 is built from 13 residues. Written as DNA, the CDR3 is TGTGCCATCAGTGAGCAGGGCAATTCACCCCTCCACTTT. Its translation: CAISEQGNSPLHF.

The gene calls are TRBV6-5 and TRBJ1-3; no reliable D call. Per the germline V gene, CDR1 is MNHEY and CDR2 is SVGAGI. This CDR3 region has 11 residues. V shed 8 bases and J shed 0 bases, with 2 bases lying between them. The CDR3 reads CASHSGNTIYF. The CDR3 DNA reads TGTGCCAGCCACTCTGGAAACACCATATATTTT.

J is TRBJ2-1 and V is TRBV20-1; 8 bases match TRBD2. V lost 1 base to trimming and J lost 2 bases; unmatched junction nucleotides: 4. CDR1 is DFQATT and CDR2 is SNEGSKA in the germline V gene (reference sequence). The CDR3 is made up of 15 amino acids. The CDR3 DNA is TGCAGTGCTAGAGCCCTAGCGGGTACCTACAATGAGCAGTTCTTC. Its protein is CSARALAGTYNEQFF.

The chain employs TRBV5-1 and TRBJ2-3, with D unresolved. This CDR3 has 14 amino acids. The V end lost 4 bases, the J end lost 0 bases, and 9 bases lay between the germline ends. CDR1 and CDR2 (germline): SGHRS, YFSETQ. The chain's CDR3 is CASSAAPSTDTQYF. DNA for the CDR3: TGCGCCAGCAGCGCGGCCCCTAGCACAGATACGCAGTATTTT.

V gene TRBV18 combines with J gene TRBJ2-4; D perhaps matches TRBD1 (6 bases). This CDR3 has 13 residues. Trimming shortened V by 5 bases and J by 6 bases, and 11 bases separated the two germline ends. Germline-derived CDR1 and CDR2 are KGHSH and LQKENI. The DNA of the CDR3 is TGTGCCAGCTCAAGCAGGACAGTAAACATTCAGTACTTC. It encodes CASSSRTVNIQYF.

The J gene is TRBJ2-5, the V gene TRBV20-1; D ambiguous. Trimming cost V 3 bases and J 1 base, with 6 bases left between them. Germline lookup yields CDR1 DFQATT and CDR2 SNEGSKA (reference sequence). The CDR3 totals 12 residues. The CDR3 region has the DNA TGCAGTGCTAGTACTCTCCAAGAGACCCAGTACTTC. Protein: CSASTLQETQYF.

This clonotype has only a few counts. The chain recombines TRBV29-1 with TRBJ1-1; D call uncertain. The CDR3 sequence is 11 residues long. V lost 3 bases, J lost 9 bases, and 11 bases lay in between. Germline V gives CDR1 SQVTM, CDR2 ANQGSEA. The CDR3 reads CSVELGRKAFF. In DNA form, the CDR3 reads TGCAGCGTTGAGTTGGGAAGAAAAGCTTTCTTT.

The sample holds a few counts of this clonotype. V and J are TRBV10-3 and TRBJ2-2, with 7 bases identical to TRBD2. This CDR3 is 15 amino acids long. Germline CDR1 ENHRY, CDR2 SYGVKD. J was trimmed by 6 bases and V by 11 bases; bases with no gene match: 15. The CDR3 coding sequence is TGTGCCCCCGCTCGGGAGGCCCCAATTCCCGGGGAGCTGTTTTTT. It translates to CAPAREAPIPGELFF.

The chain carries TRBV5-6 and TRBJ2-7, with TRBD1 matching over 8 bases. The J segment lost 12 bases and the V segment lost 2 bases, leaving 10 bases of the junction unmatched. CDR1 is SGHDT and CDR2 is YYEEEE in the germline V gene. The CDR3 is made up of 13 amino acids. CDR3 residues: CASSFGTGGPRYF. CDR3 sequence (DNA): TGTGCCAGCAGCTTCGGGACAGGAGGACCTCGGTACTTC.

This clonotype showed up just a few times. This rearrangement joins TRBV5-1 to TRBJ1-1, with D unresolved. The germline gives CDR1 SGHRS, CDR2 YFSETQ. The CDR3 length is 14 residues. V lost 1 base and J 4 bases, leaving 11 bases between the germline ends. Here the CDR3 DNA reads TGCGCCAGCAGCTTGATAGTGGAGGGCACTGAAGCTTTCTTT. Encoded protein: CASSLIVEGTEAFF. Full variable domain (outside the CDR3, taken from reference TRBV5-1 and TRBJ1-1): KAGVTQTPRYLIKTRGQQVTLSCSPISGHRSVSWYQQTPGQGLQFLFEYFSETQRNKGNFPGRFSGRQFSNSRSEMNVSTLELGDSALYLCASSLIVEGTEAFFGQGTRLTVV.

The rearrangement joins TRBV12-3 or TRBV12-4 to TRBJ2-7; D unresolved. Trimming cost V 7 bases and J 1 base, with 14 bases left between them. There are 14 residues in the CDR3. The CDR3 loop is CASTQPGRSYEQYF. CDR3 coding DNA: TGTGCCAGCACCCAACCGGGCCGGTCCTACGAGCAGTACTTC.

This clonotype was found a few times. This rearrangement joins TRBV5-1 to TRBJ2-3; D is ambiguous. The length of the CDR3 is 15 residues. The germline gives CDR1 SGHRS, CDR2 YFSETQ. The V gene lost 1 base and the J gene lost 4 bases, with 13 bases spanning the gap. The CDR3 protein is CASSLTVVLPDTQYF. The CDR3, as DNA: TGCGCCAGCAGCTTGACAGTTGTGTTACCAGATACGCAGTATTTT.

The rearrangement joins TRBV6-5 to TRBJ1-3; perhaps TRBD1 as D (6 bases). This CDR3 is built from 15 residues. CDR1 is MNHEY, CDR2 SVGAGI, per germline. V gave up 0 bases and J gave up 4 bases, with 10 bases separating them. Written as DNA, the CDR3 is TGTGCCAGCAGTTACTCGCGGGGGCCGGGAAACACCATATATTTT. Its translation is CASSYSRGPGNTIYF.

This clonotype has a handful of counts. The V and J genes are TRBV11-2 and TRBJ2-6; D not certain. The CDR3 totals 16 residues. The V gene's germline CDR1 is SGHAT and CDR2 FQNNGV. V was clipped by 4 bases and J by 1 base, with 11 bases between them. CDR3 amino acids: CASSSQQASGANVLTF. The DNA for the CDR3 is TGTGCCAGCAGCTCCCAACAAGCTTCTGGGGCCAACGTCCTGACTTTC.

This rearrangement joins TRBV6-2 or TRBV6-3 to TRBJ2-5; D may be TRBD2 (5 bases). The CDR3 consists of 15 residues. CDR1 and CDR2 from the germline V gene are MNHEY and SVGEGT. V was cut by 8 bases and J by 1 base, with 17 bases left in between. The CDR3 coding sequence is TGTGCCAGCGCACCACTAGGTACAGCCCAAGAGACCCAGTACTTC. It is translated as CASAPLGTAQETQYF.

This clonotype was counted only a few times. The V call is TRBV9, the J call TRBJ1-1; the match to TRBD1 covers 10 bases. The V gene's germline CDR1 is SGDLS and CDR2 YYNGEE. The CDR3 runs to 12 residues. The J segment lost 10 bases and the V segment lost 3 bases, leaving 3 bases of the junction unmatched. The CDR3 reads CASSGGTGAAFF. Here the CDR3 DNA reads TGTGCCAGCAGCGGCGGGACAGGGGCAGCTTTCTTT.

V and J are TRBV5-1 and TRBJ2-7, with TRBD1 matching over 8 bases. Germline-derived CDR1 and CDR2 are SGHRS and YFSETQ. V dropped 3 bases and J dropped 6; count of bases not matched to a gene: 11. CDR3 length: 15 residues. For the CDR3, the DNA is TGCGCCAGCAGCTGGAAGGGACAGGAAAGGAGCGAGCAGTACTTC. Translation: CASSWKGQERSEQYF.

CDR3 sequence: CATSDFGQGLMETQYF. The CDR3 DNA is TGTGCCACCAGTGATTTTGGACAGGGATTGATGGAGACCCAGTACTTC. The chain employs TRBV24-1 and TRBJ2-5; 8 bases match TRBD1. Germline trimming cut 1 base from V and 5 bases from J; bases unmatched to any gene: 8. The CDR3 has 16 amino acids. Germline CDR1 reads KGHDR; CDR2 reads SFDVKD.

CDR3 residues: CASSEVNSPQHF. The CDR3 bases are TGTGCCAGCAGCGAAGTAAACTCGCCCCAGCATTTT. The chain joins TRBV7-2 to TRBJ1-5; D remains unclear. The V gene's germline CDR1 is SGHTA and CDR2 FQGNSA. The CDR3 runs 12 residues. The germline V and J ends were trimmed by 5 bases and 9 bases, with 11 bases remaining between them.

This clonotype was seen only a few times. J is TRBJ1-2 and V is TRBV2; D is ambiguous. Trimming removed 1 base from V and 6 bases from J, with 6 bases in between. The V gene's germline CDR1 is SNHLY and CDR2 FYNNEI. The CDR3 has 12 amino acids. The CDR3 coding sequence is TGTGCCAGCAGTGAAGAGCGAGATGGCTACACCTTC. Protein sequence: CASSEERDGYTF.

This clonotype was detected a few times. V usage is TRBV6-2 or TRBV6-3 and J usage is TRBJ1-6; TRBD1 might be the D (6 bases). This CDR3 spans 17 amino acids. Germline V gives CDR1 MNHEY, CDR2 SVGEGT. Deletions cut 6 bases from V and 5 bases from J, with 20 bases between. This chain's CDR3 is CASSSYHQGGDNSPLHF. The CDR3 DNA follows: TGTGCCAGCAGCTCCTACCACCAAGGGGGAGATAATTCACCCCTCCACTTT.

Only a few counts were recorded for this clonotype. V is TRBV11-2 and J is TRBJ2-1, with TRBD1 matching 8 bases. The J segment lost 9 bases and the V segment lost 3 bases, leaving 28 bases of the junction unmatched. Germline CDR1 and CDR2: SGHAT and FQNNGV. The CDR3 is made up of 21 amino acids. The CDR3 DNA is TGTGCCAGCAGCTTCCGGAAGGGGACAGGACTATACCACGGCGGGTACGTTGAGCAGTTCTTC. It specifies CASSFRKGTGLYHGGYVEQFF.

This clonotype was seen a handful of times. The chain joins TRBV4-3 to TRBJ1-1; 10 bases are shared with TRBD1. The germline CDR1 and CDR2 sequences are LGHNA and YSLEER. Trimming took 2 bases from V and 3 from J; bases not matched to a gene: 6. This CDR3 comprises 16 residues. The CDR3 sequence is CASSQWEDRGDTEAFF. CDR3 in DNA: TGCGCCAGCAGCCAATGGGAGGACAGGGGGGACACTGAAGCTTTCTTT.

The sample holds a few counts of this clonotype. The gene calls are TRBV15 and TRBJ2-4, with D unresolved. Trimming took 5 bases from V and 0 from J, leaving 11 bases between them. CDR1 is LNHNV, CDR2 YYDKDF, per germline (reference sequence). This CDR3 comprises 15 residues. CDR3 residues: CATSPKGGAKNIQYF. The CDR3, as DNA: TGTGCCACCAGCCCCAAGGGCGGAGCCAAAAACATTCAGTACTTC.

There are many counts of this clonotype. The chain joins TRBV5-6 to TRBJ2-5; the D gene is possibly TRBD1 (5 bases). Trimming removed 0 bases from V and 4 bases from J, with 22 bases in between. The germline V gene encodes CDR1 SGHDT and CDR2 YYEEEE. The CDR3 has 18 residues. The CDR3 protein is CASSLARASRSGGETQYF. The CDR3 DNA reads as TGTGCCAGCAGCTTGGCCAGGGCATCACGGTCGGGTGGAGAGACCCAGTACTTC.

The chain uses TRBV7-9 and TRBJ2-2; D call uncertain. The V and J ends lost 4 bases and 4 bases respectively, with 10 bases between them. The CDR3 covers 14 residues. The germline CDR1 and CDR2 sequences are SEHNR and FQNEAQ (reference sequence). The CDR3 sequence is CASSSYQATGELFF. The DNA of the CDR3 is TGTGCCAGCAGCTCGTATCAGGCCACCGGGGAGCTGTTTTTT.

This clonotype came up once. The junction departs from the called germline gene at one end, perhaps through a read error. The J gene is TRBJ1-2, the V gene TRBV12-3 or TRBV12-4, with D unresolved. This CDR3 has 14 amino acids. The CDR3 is CSSSFGPTAYGYTF. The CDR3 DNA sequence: TGTTCCAGCAGTTTTGGACCGACGGCCTATGGCTACACCTTC.

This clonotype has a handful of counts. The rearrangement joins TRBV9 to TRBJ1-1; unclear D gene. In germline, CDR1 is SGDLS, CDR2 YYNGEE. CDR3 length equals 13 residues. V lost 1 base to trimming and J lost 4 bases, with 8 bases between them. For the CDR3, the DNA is TGTGCCAGCAGCGTACAAGCTCGCACTGAAGCTTTCTTT. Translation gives CASSVQARTEAFF.

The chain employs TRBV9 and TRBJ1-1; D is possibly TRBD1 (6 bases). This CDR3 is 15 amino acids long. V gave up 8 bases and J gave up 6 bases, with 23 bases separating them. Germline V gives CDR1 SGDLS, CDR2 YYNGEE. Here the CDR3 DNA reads TGTGCCAGTTCTCCCCCCGTCGGGGGGGCGGCTGAAGCTTTCTTT. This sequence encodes CASSPPVGGAAEAFF.